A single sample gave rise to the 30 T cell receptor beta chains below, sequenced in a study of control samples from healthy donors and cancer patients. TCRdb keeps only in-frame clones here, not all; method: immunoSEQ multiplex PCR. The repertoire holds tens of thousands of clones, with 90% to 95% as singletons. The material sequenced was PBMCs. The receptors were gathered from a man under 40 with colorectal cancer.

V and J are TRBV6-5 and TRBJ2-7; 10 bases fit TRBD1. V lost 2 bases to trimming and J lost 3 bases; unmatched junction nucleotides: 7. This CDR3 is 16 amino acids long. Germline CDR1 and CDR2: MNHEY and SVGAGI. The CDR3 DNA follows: TGTGCCAGCAGTTACGGATCCGGGACAGGGGTCTACGAGCAGTACTTC. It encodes CASSYGSGTGVYEQYF.

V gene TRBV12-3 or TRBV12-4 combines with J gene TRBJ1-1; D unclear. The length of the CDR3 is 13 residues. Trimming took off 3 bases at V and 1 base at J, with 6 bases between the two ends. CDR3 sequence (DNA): TGTGCCAGCAGTTTCAACAAGAACACTGAAGCTTTCTTT. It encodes CASSFNKNTEAFF.

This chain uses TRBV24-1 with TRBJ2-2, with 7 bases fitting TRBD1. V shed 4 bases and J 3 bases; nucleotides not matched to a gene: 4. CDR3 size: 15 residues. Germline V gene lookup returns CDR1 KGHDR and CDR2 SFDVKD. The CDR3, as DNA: TGTGCCACCAGTGACCTTGGGACAGACACCGGGGAGCTGTTTTTT. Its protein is CATSDLGTDTGELFF.

CDR3: CSAKRGTANNEQFF. Written as DNA, the CDR3 is TGCAGCGCTAAAAGGGGAACAGCTAACAATGAGCAGTTCTTC. The chain uses TRBV29-1 and TRBJ2-1, with D possibly matching TRBD1 (5 bases). Trimming shortened V by 7 bases and J by 5 bases, and 18 bases separated the two germline ends. Per the germline V gene, CDR1 is SQVTM and CDR2 is ANQGSEA. There are 14 residues in the CDR3.

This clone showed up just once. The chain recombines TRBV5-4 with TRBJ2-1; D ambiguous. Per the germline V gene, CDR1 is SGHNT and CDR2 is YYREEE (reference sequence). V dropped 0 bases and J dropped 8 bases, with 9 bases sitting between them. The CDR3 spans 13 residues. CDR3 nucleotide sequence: TGTGCCAGCAGCTTGGTAACCCCGGATGAGCAGTTCTTC. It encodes CASSLVTPDEQFF.

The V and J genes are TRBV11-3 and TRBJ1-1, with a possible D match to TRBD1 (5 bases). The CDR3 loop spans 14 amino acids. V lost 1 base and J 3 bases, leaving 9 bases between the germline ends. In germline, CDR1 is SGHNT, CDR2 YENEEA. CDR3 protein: CASSLAGTYTEAFF. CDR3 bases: TGTGCCAGCAGCTTAGCGGGGACTTACACTGAAGCTTTCTTT.

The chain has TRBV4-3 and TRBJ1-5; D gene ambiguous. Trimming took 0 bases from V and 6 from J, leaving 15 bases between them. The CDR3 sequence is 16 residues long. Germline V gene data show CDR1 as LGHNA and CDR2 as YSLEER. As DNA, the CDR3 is TGCGCCAGCAGCCAAGATAAGGAAAATCCTGGTCAGCCCCAGCATTTT. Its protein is CASSQDKENPGQPQHF.

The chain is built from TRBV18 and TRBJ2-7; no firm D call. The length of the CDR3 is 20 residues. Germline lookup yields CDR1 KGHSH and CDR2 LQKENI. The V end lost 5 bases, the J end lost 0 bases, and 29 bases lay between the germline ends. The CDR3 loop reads CASSSGDLLGKFEASYEQYV. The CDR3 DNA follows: TGTGCCAGCTCATCCGGCGACCTATTAGGGAAATTCGAAGCCTCCTACGAGCAGTACGTC.

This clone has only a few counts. Here the CDR3 reads CASSQPSGGAFIDEQFF. The CDR3 DNA sequence: TGTGCCAGCAGCCAACCAAGCGGGGGGGCCTTTATAGATGAGCAGTTCTTC. The chain recombines TRBV3-1 (or the pseudogene TRBV3-2) with TRBJ2-1; TRBD2 aligns across 10 bases. V was pared by 2 bases and J by 8 bases, with 12 bases of the junction left unmatched. Per germline, CDR1 LGHDT and CDR2 YNNKEL (reference sequence). The CDR3 is 17 residues long.

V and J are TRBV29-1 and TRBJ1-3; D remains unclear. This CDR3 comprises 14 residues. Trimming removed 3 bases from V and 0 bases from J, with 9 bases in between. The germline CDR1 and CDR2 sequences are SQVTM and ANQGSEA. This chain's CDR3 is CSVDGSASGNTIYF. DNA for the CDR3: TGCAGCGTTGACGGCTCAGCCTCTGGAAACACCATATATTTT.

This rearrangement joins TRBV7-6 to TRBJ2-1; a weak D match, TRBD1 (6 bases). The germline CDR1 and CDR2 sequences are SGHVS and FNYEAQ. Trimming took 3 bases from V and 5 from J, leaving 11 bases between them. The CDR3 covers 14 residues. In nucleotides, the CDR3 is TGTGCCAGCAGCTTCCTCGGACAGAACAATGAGCAGTTCTTC. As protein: CASSFLGQNNEQFF. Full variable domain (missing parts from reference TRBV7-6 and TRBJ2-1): GAGVSQSPRYKVTKRGQDVALRCDPISGHVSLYWYRQALGQGPEFLTYFNYEAQQDKSGLPNDRFSAERPEGSISTLTIQRTEQRDSAMYRCASSFLGQNNEQFFGPGTRLTVL.

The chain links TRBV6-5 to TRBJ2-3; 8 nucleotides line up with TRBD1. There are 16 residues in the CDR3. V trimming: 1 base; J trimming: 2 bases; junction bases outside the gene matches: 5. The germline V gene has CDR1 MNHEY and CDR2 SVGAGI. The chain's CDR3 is CASSYFTQGDTDTQYF. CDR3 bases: TGTGCCAGCAGTTACTTCACACAGGGGGACACAGATACGCAGTATTTT.

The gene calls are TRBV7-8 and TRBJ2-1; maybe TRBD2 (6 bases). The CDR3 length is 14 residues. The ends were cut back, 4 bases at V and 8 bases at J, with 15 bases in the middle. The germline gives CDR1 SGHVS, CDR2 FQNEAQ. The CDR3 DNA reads TGTGCCAGCAGCTCCAGGGAGGACTATGATGAGCAGTTCTTC. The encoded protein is CASSSREDYDEQFF.

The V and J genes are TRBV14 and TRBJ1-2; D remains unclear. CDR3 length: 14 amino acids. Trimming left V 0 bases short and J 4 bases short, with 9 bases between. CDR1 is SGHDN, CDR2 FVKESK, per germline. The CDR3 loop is CASSQDFSRYGYTF. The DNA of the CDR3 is TGTGCCAGCAGCCAAGATTTTTCGCGCTATGGCTACACCTTC.

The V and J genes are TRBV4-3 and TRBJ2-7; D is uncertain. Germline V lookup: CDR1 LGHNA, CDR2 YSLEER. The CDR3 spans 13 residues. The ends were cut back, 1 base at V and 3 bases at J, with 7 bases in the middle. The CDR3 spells CASSQVYSYEQYF. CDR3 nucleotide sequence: TGCGCCAGCAGCCAAGTATACAGCTACGAGCAGTACTTC.

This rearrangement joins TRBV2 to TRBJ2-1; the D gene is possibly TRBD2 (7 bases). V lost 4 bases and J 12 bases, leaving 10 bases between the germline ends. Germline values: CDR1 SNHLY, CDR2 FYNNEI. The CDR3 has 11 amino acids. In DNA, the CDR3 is TGTGCCAGCAGTGTGGGGGGGCGGCAGTTCTTC. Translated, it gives CASSVGGRQFF.

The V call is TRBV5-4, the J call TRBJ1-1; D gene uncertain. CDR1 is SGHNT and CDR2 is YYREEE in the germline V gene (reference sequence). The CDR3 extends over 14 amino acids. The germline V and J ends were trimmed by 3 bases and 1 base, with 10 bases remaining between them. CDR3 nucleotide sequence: TGTGCCAGCAGCTCATGGCGCGAGAACACTGAAGCTTTCTTT. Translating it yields CASSSWRENTEAFF. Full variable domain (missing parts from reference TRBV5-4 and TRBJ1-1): ETGVTQSPTHLIKTRGQQVTLRCSSQSGHNTVSWYQQALGQGPQFIFQYYREEENGRGNFPPRFSGLQFPNYSSELNVNALELDDSALYLCASSSWRENTEAFFGQGTRLTVV.

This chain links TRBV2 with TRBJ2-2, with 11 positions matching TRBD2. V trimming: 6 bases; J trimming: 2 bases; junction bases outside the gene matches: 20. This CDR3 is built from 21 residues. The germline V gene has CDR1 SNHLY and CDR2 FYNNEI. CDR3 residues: CASRRQVQGPSGGKNTGELFF. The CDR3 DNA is TGTGCCAGCAGGAGACAAGTCCAGGGGCCTAGCGGGGGGAAAAACACCGGGGAGCTGTTTTTT.

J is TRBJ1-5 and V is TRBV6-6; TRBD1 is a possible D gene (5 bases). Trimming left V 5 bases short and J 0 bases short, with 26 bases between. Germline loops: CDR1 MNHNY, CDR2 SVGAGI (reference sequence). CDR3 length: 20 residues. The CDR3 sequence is CASSPREGLGRAYSNQPQHF. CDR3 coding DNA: TGTGCCAGCAGTCCACGCGAAGGATTGGGGCGGGCATATAGCAATCAGCCCCAGCATTTT.

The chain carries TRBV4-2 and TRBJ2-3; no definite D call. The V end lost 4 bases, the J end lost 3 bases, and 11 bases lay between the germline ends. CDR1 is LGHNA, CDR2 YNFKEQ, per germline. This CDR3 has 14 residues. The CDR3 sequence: CASSRLSSTDTQYF. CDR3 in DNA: TGTGCCAGCAGCCGCCTAAGTAGTACAGATACGCAGTATTTT.

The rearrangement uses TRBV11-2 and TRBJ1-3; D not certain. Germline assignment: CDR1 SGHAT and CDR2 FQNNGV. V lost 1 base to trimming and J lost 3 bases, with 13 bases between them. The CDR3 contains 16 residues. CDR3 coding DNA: TGTGCCAGCAGCTTAGTAAGGTCAGACCTTGGAAACACCATATATTTT. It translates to CASSLVRSDLGNTIYF.

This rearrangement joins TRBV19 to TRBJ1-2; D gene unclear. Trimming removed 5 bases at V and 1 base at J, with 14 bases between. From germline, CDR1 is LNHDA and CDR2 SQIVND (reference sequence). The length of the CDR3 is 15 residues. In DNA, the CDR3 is TGTGCCAGTAGTCCCTGGACCACCCTTAACTATGGCTACACCTTC. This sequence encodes CASSPWTTLNYGYTF.

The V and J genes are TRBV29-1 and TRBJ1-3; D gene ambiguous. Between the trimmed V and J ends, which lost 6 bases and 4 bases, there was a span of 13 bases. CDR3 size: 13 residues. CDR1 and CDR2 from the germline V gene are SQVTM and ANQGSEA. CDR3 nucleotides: TGCAGCGTCGCCCTTGGAGGGGGAAACACCATATATTTT. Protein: CSVALGGGNTIYF. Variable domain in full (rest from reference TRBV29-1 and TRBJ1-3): SAVISQKPSRDICQRGTSLTIQCQVDSQVTMMFWYRQQPGQSLTLIATANQGSEATYESGFVIDKFPISRPNLTFSTLTVSNMSPEDSSIYLCSVALGGGNTIYFGEGSWLTVV.

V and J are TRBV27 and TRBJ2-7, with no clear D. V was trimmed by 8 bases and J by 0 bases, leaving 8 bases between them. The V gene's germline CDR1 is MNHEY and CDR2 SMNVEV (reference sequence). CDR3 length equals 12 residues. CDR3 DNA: TGTGCCAGCTTTTCAAGCTCCTACGAGCAGTACTTC. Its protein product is CASFSSSYEQYF.

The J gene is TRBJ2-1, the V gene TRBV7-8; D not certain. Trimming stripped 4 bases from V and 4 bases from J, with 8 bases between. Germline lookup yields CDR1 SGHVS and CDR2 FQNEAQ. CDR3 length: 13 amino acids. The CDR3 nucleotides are TGTGCCAGCAGCTCTAACGTATACAATGAGCAGTTCTTC. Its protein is CASSSNVYNEQFF.

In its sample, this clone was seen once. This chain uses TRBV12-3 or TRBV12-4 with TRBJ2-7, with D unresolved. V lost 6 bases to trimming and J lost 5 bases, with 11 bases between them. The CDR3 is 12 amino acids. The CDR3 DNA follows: TGTGCCAGCAGGGACCTCAGGAACGAGCAGTACTTC. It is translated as CASRDLRNEQYF.

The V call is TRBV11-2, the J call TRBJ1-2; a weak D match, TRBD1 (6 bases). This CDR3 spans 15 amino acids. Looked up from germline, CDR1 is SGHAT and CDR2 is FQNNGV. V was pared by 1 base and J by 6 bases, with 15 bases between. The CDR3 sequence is CASSLVGTSTDGYTF. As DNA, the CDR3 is TGTGCCAGCAGCTTAGTAGGGACATCGACGGATGGCTACACCTTC.

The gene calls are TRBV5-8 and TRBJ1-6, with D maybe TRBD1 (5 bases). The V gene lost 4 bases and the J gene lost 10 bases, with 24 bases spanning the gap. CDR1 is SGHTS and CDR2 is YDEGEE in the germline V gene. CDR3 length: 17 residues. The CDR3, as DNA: TGTGCCAGCAGCCCCGGGACCCTTGGCTCCCCGTGGTCACCCCTCCACTTT. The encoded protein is CASSPGTLGSPWSPLHF.

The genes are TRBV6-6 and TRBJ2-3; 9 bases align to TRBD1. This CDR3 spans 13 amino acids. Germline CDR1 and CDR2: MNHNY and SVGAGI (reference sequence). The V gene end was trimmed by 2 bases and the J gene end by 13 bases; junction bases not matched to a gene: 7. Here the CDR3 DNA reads TGTGCCAGCAGTTACCAAAGCGGGACAGGGAAGTATTTT. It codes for CASSYQSGTGKYF.

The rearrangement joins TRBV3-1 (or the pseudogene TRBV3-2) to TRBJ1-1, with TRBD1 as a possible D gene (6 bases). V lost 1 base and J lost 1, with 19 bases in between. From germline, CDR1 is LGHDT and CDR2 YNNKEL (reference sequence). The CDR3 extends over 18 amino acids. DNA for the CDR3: TGTGCCAGCAGCCAAGTTCTACCGTTCGGGACAAAGAACACTGAAGCTTTCTTT. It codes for CASSQVLPFGTKNTEAFF.